This TCR beta chain is from a study of shared clonotypes between healthy human individuals. At the level of the study: The composition of the donors was a couple of women and three men aged 18 to 49.

Per germline, CDR1 PRHDT and CDR2 FYEKMQ (reference sequence). V dropped 3 bases and J dropped 0; count of bases not matched to a gene: 10. CDR3 length: 17 residues. General study points: Researchers sampled only blood; tissue repertoires likely differ.

As regards this clone: Antigen unknown.

CD8 cells regarded as naive lacked CD45RO, were positively chosen for CCR7, and omitted terminally differentiated effector memory CD45RA+ cells. Caucasian adults living in Nashville, Tennessee, provided all samples. Several immunoSEQ plates received, in even portions, the genomic DNA of each subset. Using immunoSEQ multiplex PCR, the repertoire was profiled, and TCRdb retains in-frame clones only, with some absent. The repertoire holds about 580,000 clones, with about 98% as singletons. Source material: naive CD8+ T cells sorted from blood. The clonotype was recovered from a man in his thirties or forties in good health. The chain links TRBV13 to TRBJ2-7; 8 nucleotides align to TRBD2. The CDR3 DNA follows: TGTGCCAGCAGCTTGAGGACTACTAGCGGCCCCTCCTACGAGCAGTACTTC. Its protein product is CASSLRTTSGPSYEQYF.